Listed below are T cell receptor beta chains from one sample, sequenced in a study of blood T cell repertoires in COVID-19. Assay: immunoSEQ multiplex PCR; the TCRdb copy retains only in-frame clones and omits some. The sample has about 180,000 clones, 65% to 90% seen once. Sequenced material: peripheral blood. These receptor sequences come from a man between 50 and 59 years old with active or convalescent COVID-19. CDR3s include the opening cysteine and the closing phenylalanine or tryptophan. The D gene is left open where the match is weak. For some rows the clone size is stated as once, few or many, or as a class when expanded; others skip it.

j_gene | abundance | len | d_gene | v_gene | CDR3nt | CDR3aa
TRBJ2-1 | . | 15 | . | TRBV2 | TGTGCCAGCAGTGATGAACTAGTGTCCTACAATGAGCAGTTCTTC | CASSDELVSYNEQFF
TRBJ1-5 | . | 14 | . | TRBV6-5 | TGTGCCAGCAGTCCTCAGGGTGGTCAAGGGCCCCAGCATTTT | CASSPQGGQGPQHF
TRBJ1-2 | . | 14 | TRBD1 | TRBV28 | TGTGCCAGCAGTTCCGGACAGGGGGCGCTTGGCTACACCTTC | CASSSGQGALGYTF
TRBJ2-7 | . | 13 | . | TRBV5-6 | TGTGCCAGCAGCTCGGACACTACCTACGAGCAGTACTTC | CASSSDTTYEQYF
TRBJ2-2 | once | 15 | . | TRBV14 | TGTGCCAGCAGCCAAGTCCAGGGAACCACCGGGGAGCTGTTTTTT | CASSQVQGTTGELFF
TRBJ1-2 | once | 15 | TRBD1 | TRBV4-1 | TGCGCCAGCAGCCAAACAGGGGTCCCCCTCTATGGCTACACCTTC | CASSQTGVPLYGYTF
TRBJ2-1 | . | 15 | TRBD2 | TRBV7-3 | TGTGCCAGCAGCCGGACTAGCGGGAGGACAAAAGAGCAGTTCTTC | CASSRTSGRTKEQFF
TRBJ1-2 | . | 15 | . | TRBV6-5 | TGTGCCAGCAGGAATCCAGGTGTCTCTAACTATGGCTACACCTTC | CASRNPGVSNYGYTF
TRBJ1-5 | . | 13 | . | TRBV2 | TGTGCCAGCAGCGAGACAGGCTACCAGCCCCAGCATTTT | CASSETGYQPQHF
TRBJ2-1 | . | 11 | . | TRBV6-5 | TGTGCCAGCACCTACTACAATGAGCAGTTCTTC | CASTYYNEQFF
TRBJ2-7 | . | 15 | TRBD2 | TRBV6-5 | TGTGCCAGCAGTTCTCAGGCTAGCGGGAGGGTCGAGCAGTACTTC | CASSSQASGRVEQYF
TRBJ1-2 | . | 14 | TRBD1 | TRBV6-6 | TGTGCCAGCGGCACCGGACAGGGGAAAGATGGCTACACCTTC | CASGTGQGKDGYTF
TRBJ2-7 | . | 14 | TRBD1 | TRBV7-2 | TGTGCCAGCAGCCCCCGGACAGGGGGCTACGAGCAGTACTTC | CASSPRTGGYEQYF
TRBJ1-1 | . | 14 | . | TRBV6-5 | TGTGCCAGCAGTTACAGCAAAATGAACACTGAAGCTTTCTTT | CASSYSKMNTEAFF
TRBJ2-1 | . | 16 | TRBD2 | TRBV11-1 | TGTGCCAGCAGCCGCCTTACTAGCGGGAGTTTCGATGAGCAGTTCTTC | CASSRLTSGSFDEQFF
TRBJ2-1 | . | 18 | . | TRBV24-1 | TGTGCCACCAGTGATCTAACCGGGACTGGGAGCTCCTACAATGAGCAGTTCTTC | CATSDLTGTGSSYNEQFF
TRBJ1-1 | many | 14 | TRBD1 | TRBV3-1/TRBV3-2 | TGTGCCAGCAGCGATACCTCAGGGGGGACTGAAGCTTTCTTT | CASSDTSGGTEAFF
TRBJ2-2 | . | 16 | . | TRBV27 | TGTGCCAGCAGCCTTGGAGGGGGGGCCTACACCGGGGAGCTGTTTTTT | CASSLGGGAYTGELFF
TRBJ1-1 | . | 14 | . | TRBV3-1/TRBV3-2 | TGTGCCAGCAGCCAAGCCATTCTGAACACTGAAGCTTTCTTT | CASSQAILNTEAFF